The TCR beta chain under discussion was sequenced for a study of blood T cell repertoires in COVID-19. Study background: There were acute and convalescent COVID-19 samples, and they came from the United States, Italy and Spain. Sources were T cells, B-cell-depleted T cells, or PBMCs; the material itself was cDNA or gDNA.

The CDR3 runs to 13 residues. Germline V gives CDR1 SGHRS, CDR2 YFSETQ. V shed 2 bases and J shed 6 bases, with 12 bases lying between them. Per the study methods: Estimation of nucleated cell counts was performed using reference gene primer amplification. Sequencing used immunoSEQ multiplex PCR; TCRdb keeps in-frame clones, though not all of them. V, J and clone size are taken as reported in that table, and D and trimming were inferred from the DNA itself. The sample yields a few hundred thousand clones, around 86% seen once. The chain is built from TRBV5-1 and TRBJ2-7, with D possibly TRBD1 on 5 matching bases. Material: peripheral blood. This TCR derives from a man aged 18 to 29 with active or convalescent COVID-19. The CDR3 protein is CASSFVQGAEQYF. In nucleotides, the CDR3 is TGCGCCAGCAGCTTCGTCCAGGGTGCCGAGCAGTACTTC.